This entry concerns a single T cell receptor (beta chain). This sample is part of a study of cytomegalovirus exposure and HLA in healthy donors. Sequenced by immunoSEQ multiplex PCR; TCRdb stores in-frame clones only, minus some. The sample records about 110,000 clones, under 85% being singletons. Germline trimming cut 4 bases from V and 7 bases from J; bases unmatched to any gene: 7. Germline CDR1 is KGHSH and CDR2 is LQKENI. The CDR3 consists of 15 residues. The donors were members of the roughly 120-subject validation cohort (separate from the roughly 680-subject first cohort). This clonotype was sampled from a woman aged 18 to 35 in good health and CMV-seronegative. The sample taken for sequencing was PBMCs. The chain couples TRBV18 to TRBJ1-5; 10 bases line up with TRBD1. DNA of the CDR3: TGTGCCAGCTCACGCGGACAGGGGGGAGGACAGCCCCAGCATTTT. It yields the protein CASSRGQGGGQPQHF.